This T cell receptor (beta chain) is drawn from a study of early T cells in non-severe SARS-CoV-2 infection. The CDR3 consists of 14 residues. CDR1 and CDR2 from the germline V gene are SGHDT and YYEEEE. V lost 3 bases, J lost 9 bases, and 13 bases lay in between. The table lists this clonotype with many counts. TCRdb ran MiXCR on the 5' RACE reads and lists one entry per CDR3 protein. The sample includes fewer than 70,000 distinct CDR3 sequences, roughly 4.9% of them seen just once. The source material was whole blood, sampled at baseline. The TCR was taken from an adult who was a healthcare worker with PCR-confirmed SARS-CoV-2 infection or an uninfected control (not recorded which). The donor label of this sample is uncertain. The chain recombines TRBV5-6 with TRBJ1-6; maybe TRBD1 (6 bases). The CDR3 bases are TGTGCCAGCAGCTACAGGGAGGGCGTTTCACCCCTCCACTTT. It encodes CASSYREGVSPLHF.